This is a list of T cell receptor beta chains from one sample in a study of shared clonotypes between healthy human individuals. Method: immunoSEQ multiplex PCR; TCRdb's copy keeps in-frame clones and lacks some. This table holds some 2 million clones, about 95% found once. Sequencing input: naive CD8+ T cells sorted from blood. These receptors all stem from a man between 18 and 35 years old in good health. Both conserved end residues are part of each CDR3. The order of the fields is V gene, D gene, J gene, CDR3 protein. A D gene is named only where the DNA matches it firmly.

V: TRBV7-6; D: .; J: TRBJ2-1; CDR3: CASSLALGSSYNEQFF
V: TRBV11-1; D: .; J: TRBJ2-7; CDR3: CASSPQFNALSYEQYF
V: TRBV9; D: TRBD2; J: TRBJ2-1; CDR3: CASSSSGASGIPTMSQFF
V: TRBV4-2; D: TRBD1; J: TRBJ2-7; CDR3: CASSQTEQGETWEQYF
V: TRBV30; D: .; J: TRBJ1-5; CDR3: CAWSLAGAYQPQHF
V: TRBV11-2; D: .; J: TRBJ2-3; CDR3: CASSWGAGTDTQYF
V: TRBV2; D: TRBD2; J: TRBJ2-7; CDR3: CASSEALAGPLNFYEQYF
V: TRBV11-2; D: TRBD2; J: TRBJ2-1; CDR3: CASSLGSGGLNEQFF
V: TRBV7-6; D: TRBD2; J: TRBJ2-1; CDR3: CASSFLAGGQDEQFF
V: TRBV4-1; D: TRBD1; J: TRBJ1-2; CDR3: CASSDRSGTGGFYGYTF
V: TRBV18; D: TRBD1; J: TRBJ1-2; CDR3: CASSPGTDWDGYTF
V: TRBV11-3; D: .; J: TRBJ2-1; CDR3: CASSSSRDNPGRPFF
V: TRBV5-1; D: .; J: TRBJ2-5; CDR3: CASSSAVYQETQYF
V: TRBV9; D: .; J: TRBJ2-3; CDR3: CASSGIDTQYF
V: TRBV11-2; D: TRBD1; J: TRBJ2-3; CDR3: CASSFTGGADTQYF